This is a list of T cell receptor beta chains from one sample in a study of blood T cell repertoires in COVID-19. This table comes from immunoSEQ multiplex PCR, and its TCRdb copy is limited to in-frame clones, with some not included. The profile shows some 80,000 clones, approximately 80% of them singletons. The specimen was peripheral blood. These receptors were obtained from a man aged 80 or over with active or convalescent COVID-19. Both conserved end residues are part of each CDR3. The order of the fields is CDR3 DNA, CDR3 protein, D gene, V gene, clone size, J gene. The D gene is left open where the match is weak. Some rows have no size entry. The others give once, few or many, or a class for an expanded clone.

DNA: TGTGCCAGCGGGGCCAGGCGGACAGATACGCAGTATTTT
CDR3: CASGARRTDTQYF
D: -
V: TRBV7-2
size: -
J: TRBJ2-3

DNA: TGTGCCAGCCGAAGTGACAGGGTTAATTCACCCCTCCACTTT
CDR3: CASRSDRVNSPLHF
D: TRBD1
V: TRBV3-1/TRBV3-2
size: -
J: TRBJ1-6

DNA: TGTGCCAGCAGCTTAACCTCCGGGACAGGGATAGGGAATACGCAGTATTTT
CDR3: CASSLTSGTGIGNTQYF
D: TRBD1
V: TRBV7-3
size: -
J: TRBJ2-3

DNA: TGTGCCAGTAGACAGGGGAATACGCAGTATTTT
CDR3: CASRQGNTQYF
D: TRBD1
V: TRBV19
size: -
J: TRBJ2-3

DNA: TGTGCCAGCTCACCCCCTGACAGACTCACCGGGGAGCTGTTTTTT
CDR3: CASSPPDRLTGELFF
D: -
V: TRBV18
size: -
J: TRBJ2-2

DNA: TGTGCCAGCAGCTTACCAGGGCGGAACACTGAAGCTTTCTTT
CDR3: CASSLPGRNTEAFF
D: -
V: TRBV7-9
size: -
J: TRBJ1-1

DNA: TGTGCCAGCAGCCACACTGAGCGGGGAAACATTCAGTACTTC
CDR3: CASSHTERGNIQYF
D: TRBD2
V: TRBV3-1/TRBV3-2
size: -
J: TRBJ2-4

DNA: TGTGCCAGCAGTGCCCTCCACGGGACAGGGGTTCGCACCGGGGAGCTGTTTTTT
CDR3: CASSALHGTGVRTGELFF
D: TRBD1
V: TRBV25-1
size: -
J: TRBJ2-2

DNA: TGTGCCAGCAGCGCCACAGGGCACACTGAAGCTTTCTTT
CDR3: CASSATGHTEAFF
D: -
V: TRBV9
size: -
J: TRBJ1-1

DNA: TGCGCCAGCAGCCTGGGGACAGGGGTAGATACGCAGTATTTT
CDR3: CASSLGTGVDTQYF
D: TRBD1
V: TRBV5-1
size: -
J: TRBJ2-3

DNA: TGCGCCAGCAGCCAGGTAGGCGGCGGCTATGGCTACACCTTC
CDR3: CASSQVGGGYGYTF
D: -
V: TRBV4-1
size: few
J: TRBJ1-2

DNA: TGTGCCAGTAGTTCTGGCCAGTCTAGCAATCAGCCCCAGCATTTT
CDR3: CASSSGQSSNQPQHF
D: -
V: TRBV19
size: -
J: TRBJ1-5

DNA: TGTGCCAGCAGCTTGTCGGGACAGACAGGCCAAGAGACCCAGTACTTC
CDR3: CASSLSGQTGQETQYF
D: TRBD1
V: TRBV7-9
size: -
J: TRBJ2-5

DNA: TGCGCCAGCAGTGAGAACCAGGGACTTAGCACCGGGGAGCTGTTTTTT
CDR3: CASSENQGLSTGELFF
D: -
V: TRBV10-2
size: -
J: TRBJ2-2

DNA: TGCGCCAGCAGCCAAGATCCGGGACAGGGGGATATGGGCAATCAGCCCCAGCATTTT
CDR3: CASSQDPGQGDMGNQPQHF
D: TRBD1
V: TRBV4-1
size: -
J: TRBJ1-5

DNA: TGTGCCAGCAGCCGACCTACCCCCGGGACAGGACGCGGAACCCAGTACTTC
CDR3: CASSRPTPGTGRGTQYF
D: TRBD1
V: TRBV3-1/TRBV3-2
size: -
J: TRBJ2-5

DNA: TGTGCCAGCAGCCCACCCCCGAGCGGGGGGGCCAGGGCAGATACGCAGTATTTT
CDR3: CASSPPPSGGARADTQYF
D: TRBD2
V: TRBV7-9
size: -
J: TRBJ2-3

DNA: TGTGCCAGCAGCCCGGGGGGGGCCCGTGTGGAGCAGTTCTTC
CDR3: CASSPGGARVEQFF
D: TRBD2
V: TRBV6-5
size: once
J: TRBJ2-1

DNA: TGTGCCACACGACAGACTCTGAACACTGAAGCTTTCTTT
CDR3: CATRQTLNTEAFF
D: -
V: TRBV11-2
size: -
J: TRBJ1-1

DNA: TGTGCCACCAGCCGGGGGACAGGGTCAAGGAGCACTAATGAAAAACTGTTTTTT
CDR3: CATSRGTGSRSTNEKLFF
D: TRBD1
V: TRBV15
size: few
J: TRBJ1-4

DNA: TGCGCCAGCAGCTTGGATCACCTAAGACAGGGTGTAGCTGGGGCCAACGTCCTGACTTTC
CDR3: CASSLDHLRQGVAGANVLTF
D: TRBD1
V: TRBV5-1
size: -
J: TRBJ2-6

DNA: TGTGCCAGCAGCCCCGGGGGGGGTCCCACAGATACGCAGTATTTT
CDR3: CASSPGGGPTDTQYF
D: TRBD2
V: TRBV7-3
size: -
J: TRBJ2-3

DNA: TGTGCCAGCAGCCCAGGGACAGGGTTGTCCGGGGAGCTGTTTTTT
CDR3: CASSPGTGLSGELFF
D: TRBD1
V: TRBV7-2
size: -
J: TRBJ2-2

DNA: TGTGCCAGCAGCCTGGCAGGGGTGGGAGCTTTCTTT
CDR3: CASSLAGVGAFF
D: -
V: TRBV28
size: -
J: TRBJ1-1

DNA: TGCAGCGTTGGACAGCAATTCAATCAGCCCCAGCATTTT
CDR3: CSVGQQFNQPQHF
D: -
V: TRBV29-1
size: -
J: TRBJ1-5

DNA: TGTGCCAGAGCGGTGATCTCTGGAAACACCATATATTTT
CDR3: CARAVISGNTIYF
D: -
V: TRBV2
size: -
J: TRBJ1-3

DNA: TGTGCCAGCAGCGTAGGACTACACAATGAGCAGTTCTTC
CDR3: CASSVGLHNEQFF
D: -
V: TRBV9
size: -
J: TRBJ2-1

DNA: TGTGCCAGCAGCTTAGGACAGTACTCTGGAAACACCATATATTTT
CDR3: CASSLGQYSGNTIYF
D: -
V: TRBV7-2
size: -
J: TRBJ1-3

DNA: TGTGCCAGCAGCCAAGAGACAGGGCGCAACACTGAAGCTTTCTTT
CDR3: CASSQETGRNTEAFF
D: TRBD1
V: TRBV3-1/TRBV3-2
size: -
J: TRBJ1-1

DNA: TGTGCCAGCCAAGGGCTAGCGGGAGGCACCTACAATGAGCAGTTCTTC
CDR3: CASQGLAGGTYNEQFF
D: TRBD2
V: TRBV18
size: -
J: TRBJ2-1

DNA: TGTGCCAGCAGCGTCGGGACTAGCGGTTACAATGAGCAGTTCTTC
CDR3: CASSVGTSGYNEQFF
D: TRBD2
V: TRBV7-3
size: -
J: TRBJ2-1